These T cell receptor beta chains were read from a single sample in a study of T cells after yellow fever vaccination. TCRdb re-called the 5' RACE reads with MiXCR, one entry per CDR3 protein. Among 300,000 to 350,000 distinct CDR3 sequences listed, roughly 4.3% were seen once. Sequenced material: PBMCs, taken 5 days after the yellow fever booster vaccination. The receptors derive from a man aged 18 to 30 who received the YFV17D yellow fever vaccine. Both conserved end residues are part of each CDR3. A D gene is named only where the DNA matches it firmly. Only part of the rows carry a size: once, few, many, or a class if the clone is expanded.

V	D	size	J	CDR3	DNA
TRBV6-6	.	many	TRBJ2-5	CASRTWGLGRETQYF	TGTGCCAGCAGGACCTGGGGTTTAGGTAGAGAGACCCAGTACTTC
TRBV6-2/TRBV6-3	TRBD2	.	TRBJ2-7	CASRTTSGGAQYF	TGTGCCAGCAGGACGACTAGCGGGGGGGCCCAGTACTTC
TRBV5-6	.	.	TRBJ2-1	CASSLAWTEEQFF	TGTGCCAGCAGCTTGGCCTGGACTGAAGAGCAGTTCTTC
TRBV18	.	.	TRBJ2-7	CASSPPGGRSYEQYF	TGTGCCAGCTCACCACCGGGAGGACGCTCCTACGAGCAGTACTTC
TRBV10-3	.	few	TRBJ1-5	CAISGTEKGSNQPQHF	TGTGCCATCAGTGGAACGGAAAAGGGGAGCAATCAGCCCCAGCATTTT
TRBV7-9	.	few	TRBJ2-3	CASYLAPQGPDTQYF	TGTGCCAGCTACTTGGCCCCCCAGGGCCCAGATACGCAGTATTTT
TRBV7-9	.	few	TRBJ2-1	CASPGANNEQFF	TGTGCCAGTCCTGGGGCCAACAATGAGCAGTTCTTC
TRBV29-1	.	many	TRBJ2-2	CSVEGQGGGELFF	TGCAGCGTTGAAGGCCAGGGCGGCGGGGAGCTGTTTTTT
TRBV5-1	TRBD1	many	TRBJ2-7	CASSFGPQGEGSYEQYF	TGCGCCAGCAGCTTTGGCCCACAGGGGGAAGGGTCCTACGAGCAGTACTTC
TRBV7-2	TRBD2	few	TRBJ2-5	CASSFSGLAGGETQYF	TGTGCCAGCAGCTTCTCCGGACTAGCGGGGGGAGAGACCCAGTACTTC
TRBV7-3	TRBD2	many	TRBJ2-2	CASSLTSGGPGELFF	TGTGCCAGCAGCTTAACTAGCGGGGGGCCCGGGGAGCTGTTTTTT
TRBV11-2	TRBD1	.	TRBJ1-2	CASSPRGGRDGYTF	TGTGCCAGCAGCCCCAGGGGGGGCAGGGATGGCTACACCTTC
TRBV6-2/TRBV6-3	.	.	TRBJ1-2	CASSPGYGYTF	TGTGCCAGCAGCCCCGGGTATGGCTACACCTTC
TRBV5-1	.	many	TRBJ1-2	CASSLGAGHGYTF	TGCGCCAGCAGCTTGGGGGCCGGTCATGGCTACACCTTC
TRBV27	.	many	TRBJ1-6	CASSRQATANSPLHF	TGTGCCAGCAGTCGACAGGCTACTGCTAATTCACCCCTCCACTTT
TRBV20-1	.	.	TRBJ2-1	CSALRLVYNEQFF	TGCAGTGCGTTGCGACTAGTTTACAATGAGCAGTTCTTC
TRBV4-2	.	many	TRBJ2-2	CASSQSSWAGELFF	TGTGCCAGCAGCCAATCTTCCTGGGCCGGGGAGCTGTTTTTT
TRBV6-1	.	.	TRBJ1-1	CASTLSTDTEAFF	TGTGCCAGCACCTTGTCCACGGACACTGAAGCTTTCTTT
TRBV5-1	.	many	TRBJ1-5	CASSLGGYGNQPQHF	TGCGCCAGCAGCTTGGGGGGATATGGGAATCAGCCCCAGCATTTT
TRBV3-1	.	many	TRBJ2-3	CASSQDRIAADTQYF	TGTGCCAGCAGCCAAGATCGGATAGCGGCAGATACGCAGTATTTT
TRBV14	TRBD2	few	TRBJ2-3	CASSSWTSGGATDTQYF	TGTGCCAGCAGCTCTTGGACTAGCGGGGGGGCCACAGATACGCAGTATTTT
TRBV7-6	TRBD1	few	TRBJ2-1	CASSLAGTGGFNEQFF	TGTGCCAGCAGCTTAGCCGGGACAGGGGGCTTCAATGAGCAGTTCTTC
TRBV7-8	.	few	TRBJ1-1	CASSIPQGDSTEAFF	TGTGCCAGCAGCATTCCACAGGGAGATAGCACTGAAGCTTTCTTT
TRBV7-2	.	many	TRBJ2-2	CASSRDVSGELFF	TGTGCCAGCAGCAGGGACGTATCCGGGGAGCTGTTTTTT
TRBV5-4	.	few	TRBJ1-1	CASSLALGEGTEAFF	TGTGCCAGCAGCTTGGCCCTGGGGGAGGGCACTGAAGCTTTCTTT
TRBV6-1	TRBD2	many	TRBJ2-5	CASSEAQWGGETQYF	TGTGCCAGCAGTGAAGCGCAGTGGGGGGGAGAGACCCAGTACTTC
TRBV19	TRBD1	many	TRBJ1-2	CASSRQGAIGSYGYTF	TGTGCCAGTAGCCGACAGGGGGCAATTGGAAGCTATGGCTACACCTTC
TRBV29-1	TRBD2	.	TRBJ2-3	CSASRGGPTDTQYF	TGCAGCGCCTCTCGCGGGGGGCCCACAGATACGCAGTATTTT
TRBV7-9	.	many	TRBJ2-7	CASSYPGTQSSYEQYF	TGTGCCAGCAGCTACCCCGGGACACAGAGCTCCTACGAGCAGTACTTC
TRBV20-1	.	few	TRBJ1-6	CSARDGGWSYNSPLHF	TGCAGTGCTAGAGATGGGGGATGGTCCTATAATTCACCCCTCCACTTT
TRBV5-1	TRBD1	many	TRBJ2-2	CASSLGPGQGAMGELFF	TGCGCCAGCAGCTTGGGACCGGGACAGGGGGCGATGGGGGAGCTGTTTTTT
TRBV7-8	.	.	TRBJ1-1	CASSLARFGRGTEAFF	TGTGCCAGCAGCTTAGCGAGATTCGGCAGGGGCACTGAAGCTTTCTTT
TRBV11-2	TRBD2	few	TRBJ2-2	CASSLAPGRGRSGVPSGELFF	TGTGCCAGCAGCCTGGCTCCGGGGCGCGGTCGAAGCGGGGTCCCCTCCGGGGAGCTGTTTTTT
TRBV20-1	.	few	TRBJ1-5	CSGTTGPLVSNQPQHF	TGCAGTGGCACGACGGGTCCACTCGTTTCCAATCAGCCCCAGCATTTT
TRBV12-3/TRBV12-4	TRBD1	few	TRBJ2-5	CASTRTGGRETQYF	TGTGCCAGCACTCGGACAGGGGGCAGAGAGACCCAGTACTTC
TRBV18	TRBD2	.	TRBJ2-7	CASSPGLQTYEQYF	TGTGCCAGCTCACCGGGACTACAAACCTACGAGCAGTACTTC
TRBV12-3/TRBV12-4	.	.	TRBJ2-5	CASGPGAGNNQETQYF	TGTGCCAGCGGCCCTGGGGCGGGGAATAACCAAGAGACCCAGTACTTC
TRBV7-6	TRBD1	.	TRBJ1-2	CASSFQGGGYGYTF	TGTGCCAGCAGCTTCCAGGGGGGAGGCTATGGCTACACCTTC
TRBV24-1	TRBD2	.	TRBJ2-1	CATSASGGGANEQFF	TGTGCCACCAGCGCCTCCGGGGGGGGAGCCAATGAGCAGTTCTTC
TRBV12-3/TRBV12-4	TRBD1	few	TRBJ1-6	CASRQSGTGFNSPLHF	TGTGCCAGCAGACAATCCGGGACAGGGTTCAATTCACCCCTCCACTTT
TRBV18	TRBD2	few	TRBJ2-2	CASSPVGRDTGELFF	TGTGCCAGCTCACCTGTCGGGAGGGACACCGGGGAGCTGTTTTTT
TRBV6-5	.	.	TRBJ2-2	CASSLDSHINTGELFF	TGTGCCAGCAGTTTGGACAGCCATATCAACACCGGGGAGCTGTTTTTT
TRBV18	.	.	TRBJ2-3	CASSPPEGDTQYF	TGTGCCAGCTCACCACCGGAGGGAGATACGCAGTATTTT
TRBV24-1	TRBD1	many	TRBJ2-1	CATSSIGQGADNEQFF	TGTGCCACCAGTTCAATAGGACAGGGGGCGGACAATGAGCAGTTCTTC
TRBV7-9	.	few	TRBJ1-5	CASSSQGPGQPQHF	TGTGCCAGCAGCTCACAGGGTCCTGGCCAGCCCCAGCATTTT
TRBV28	.	.	TRBJ2-2	CASSFLPTETLGELFF	TGTGCCAGCAGTTTCCTTCCGACCGAAACCCTAGGGGAGCTGTTTTTT
TRBV24-1	.	few	TRBJ2-5	CATSDWGLGETQYF	TGTGCCACCAGTGATTGGGGGCTTGGAGAGACCCAGTACTTC
TRBV19	.	.	TRBJ2-1	CASSRSSDGTYNEQFF	TGTGCCAGTAGTAGGTCCTCGGATGGCACCTACAATGAGCAGTTCTTC
TRBV2	TRBD1	many	TRBJ1-2	CASRPGQGIARNYGYTF	TGTGCCAGCAGACCGGGACAGGGAATCGCAAGGAACTATGGCTACACCTTC
TRBV9	.	few	TRBJ2-5	CASSVGVLETQYF	TGTGCCAGCAGCGTAGGGGTGCTAGAGACCCAGTACTTC
TRBV27	.	few	TRBJ1-4	CASSFQGANEKLFF	TGTGCCAGCAGTTTTCAAGGGGCTAATGAAAAACTGTTTTTT
TRBV2	.	few	TRBJ1-6	CASRLVSSYNSPLHF	TGTGCCAGCAGGCTAGTGAGCTCCTATAATTCACCCCTCCACTTT
TRBV15	.	.	TRBJ1-3	CATSREGALYGNTIYF	TGTGCCACCAGCAGAGAGGGGGCCCTATACGGAAACACCATATATTTT